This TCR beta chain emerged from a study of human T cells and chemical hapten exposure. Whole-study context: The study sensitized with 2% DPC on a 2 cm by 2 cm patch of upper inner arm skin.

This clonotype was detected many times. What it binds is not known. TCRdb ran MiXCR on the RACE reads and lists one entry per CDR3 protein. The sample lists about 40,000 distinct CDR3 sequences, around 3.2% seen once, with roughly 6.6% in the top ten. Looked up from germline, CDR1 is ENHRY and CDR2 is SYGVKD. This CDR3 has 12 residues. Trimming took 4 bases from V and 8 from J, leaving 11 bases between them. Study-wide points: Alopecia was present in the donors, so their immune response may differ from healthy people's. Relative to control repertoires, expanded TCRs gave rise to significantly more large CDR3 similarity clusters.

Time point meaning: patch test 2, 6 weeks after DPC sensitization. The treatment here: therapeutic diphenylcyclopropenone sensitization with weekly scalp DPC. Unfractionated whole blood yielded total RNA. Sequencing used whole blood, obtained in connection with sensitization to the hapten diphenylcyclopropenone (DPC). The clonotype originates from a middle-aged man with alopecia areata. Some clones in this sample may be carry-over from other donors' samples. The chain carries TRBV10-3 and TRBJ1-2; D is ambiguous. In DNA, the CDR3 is TGTGCCATCAGTGCGCTTATGGACGGCTACACCTTC. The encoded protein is CAISALMDGYTF.